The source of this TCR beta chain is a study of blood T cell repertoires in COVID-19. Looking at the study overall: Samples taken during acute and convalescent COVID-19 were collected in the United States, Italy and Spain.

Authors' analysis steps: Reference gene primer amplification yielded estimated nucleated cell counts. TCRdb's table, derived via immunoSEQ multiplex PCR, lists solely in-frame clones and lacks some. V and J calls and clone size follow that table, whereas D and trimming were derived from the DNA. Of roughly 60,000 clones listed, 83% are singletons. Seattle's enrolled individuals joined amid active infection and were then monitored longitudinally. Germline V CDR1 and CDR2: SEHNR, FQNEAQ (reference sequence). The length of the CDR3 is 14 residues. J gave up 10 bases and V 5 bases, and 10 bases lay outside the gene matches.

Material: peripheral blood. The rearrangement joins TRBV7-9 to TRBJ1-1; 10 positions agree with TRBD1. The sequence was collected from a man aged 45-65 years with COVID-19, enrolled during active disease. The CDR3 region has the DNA TGTGCCAGCAGCATTCGCGGACAGGGGGGGCGAGCTTTCTTT. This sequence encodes CASSIRGQGGRAFF. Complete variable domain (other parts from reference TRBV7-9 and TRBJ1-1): DTGVSQNPRHKITKRGQNVTFRCDPISEHNRLYWYRQTLGQGPEFLTYFQNEAQLEKSRLLSDRFSAERPKGSFSTLEIQRTEQGDSAMYLCASSIRGQGGRAFFGQGTRLTVV.